Listed here are 25 T cell receptor beta chains from one sample, sequenced in a study of blood T cell repertoires in COVID-19. Generated by immunoSEQ multiplex PCR, the TCRdb table keeps only in-frame clones and is missing some. The data hold about 77,000 clones, with more than 70% observed a single time. Sequencing was performed on peripheral blood. These receptors came from a man between 70 and 80 years old with active or convalescent COVID-19.

This clone was counted only a few times. The rearrangement uses TRBV5-1 and TRBJ2-5, with TRBD2 as a possible D gene (5 bases). CDR3 length: 14 residues. CDR1 and CDR2 (germline): SGHRS, YFSETQ. The ends were cut back, 4 bases at V and 2 bases at J, with 12 bases in the middle. Here the CDR3 DNA reads TGCGCCAGCAGCCGGAAATCGGGGCAAGAGACCCAGTACTTC. It is translated as CASSRKSGQETQYF. Full variable domain (remainder filled in from reference TRBV5-1 and TRBJ2-5): KAGVTQTPRYLIKTRGQQVTLSCSPISGHRSVSWYQQTPGQGLQFLFEYFSETQRNKGNFPGRFSGRQFSNSRSEMNVSTLELGDSALYLCASSRKSGQETQYFGPGTRLLVL.

The chain recombines TRBV5-1 with TRBJ2-5; D gene unclear. The CDR3 covers 12 residues. Per germline, CDR1 SGHRS and CDR2 YFSETQ. The germline V and J ends were trimmed by 0 bases and 4 bases, with 4 bases remaining between them. CDR3 DNA: TGCGCCAGCAGCTTGGGGAGAGAGACCCAGTACTTC. Amino acids: CASSLGRETQYF. Complete variable domain (other parts from reference TRBV5-1 and TRBJ2-5): KAGVTQTPRYLIKTRGQQVTLSCSPISGHRSVSWYQQTPGQGLQFLFEYFSETQRNKGNFPGRFSGRQFSNSRSEMNVSTLELGDSALYLCASSLGRETQYFGPGTRLLVL.

Only one count was recorded for this clone. The V and J genes are TRBV9 and TRBJ1-5; D unresolved. The CDR3 length is 14 residues. V lost 2 bases and J 7 bases, leaving 13 bases between the germline ends. Germline CDR1 and CDR2: SGDLS and YYNGEE. DNA for the CDR3: TGTGCCAGCAGCGTTTCCGGGGTCGGACAGCCCCAGCATTTT. It codes for CASSVSGVGQPQHF. The entire variable domain, with the rest obtained from reference TRBV9 and TRBJ1-5, is as follows: DSGVTQTPKHLITATGQRVTLRCSPRSGDLSVYWYQQSLDQGLQFLIQYYNGEERAKGNILERFSAQQFPDLHSELNLSSLELGDSALYFCASSVSGVGQPQHFGDGTRLSIL.

J is TRBJ1-1 and V is TRBV10-2; D ambiguous. Trimming shortened V by 6 bases and J by 4 bases, and 15 bases separated the two germline ends. This CDR3 spans 14 amino acids. Per germline, CDR1 WSHSY and CDR2 SAAADI. The CDR3: CASREREVATEAFF. CDR3 in DNA: TGCGCCAGCAGGGAGAGGGAGGTGGCCACTGAAGCTTTCTTT.

In this sample, this clone turned up many times. This chain uses TRBV7-8 with TRBJ2-7, with no clear D. The V end lost 6 bases, the J end lost 2 bases, and 14 bases lay between the germline ends. The CDR3 totals 14 residues. Germline CDR1 and CDR2: SGHVS and FQNEAQ. This chain's CDR3 is CASSRSFPPYEQYF. The CDR3 DNA sequence: TGTGCCAGCAGTAGAAGTTTTCCCCCCTACGAGCAGTACTTC.

The chain combines TRBV19 with TRBJ1-5; D is undetermined. Germline V gene data show CDR1 as LNHDA and CDR2 as SQIVND (reference sequence). The CDR3 runs 16 residues. Trimming took 6 bases from V and 0 from J, leaving 15 bases between them. The CDR3 region has the DNA TGTGCCAGTAGAGCGGTGGCCCAGAATAGCAATCAGCCCCAGCATTTT. Its translation: CASRAVAQNSNQPQHF.

Only a few counts were recorded for this clone. V usage is TRBV28 and J usage is TRBJ1-6; possible D gene TRBD1, 6 bases. CDR3 length: 13 amino acids. The V end was cut by 7 bases, the J end by 10 bases, with 14 bases between. Germline V CDR1 and CDR2: MDHEN, SYDVKM. The CDR3 here is CASTGEWWSPLHF. DNA for the CDR3: TGTGCCAGCACAGGGGAGTGGTGGTCACCCCTCCACTTT.

The chain links TRBV10-2 to TRBJ2-2; 12 nucleotides agree with TRBD2. V was pared by 7 bases and J by 9 bases, with 3 bases of the junction left unmatched. The CDR3 runs to 13 residues. Germline values: CDR1 WSHSY, CDR2 SAAADI. CDR3 amino acids: CASKLAGGRELFF. Here the CDR3 DNA reads TGCGCCAGCAAGCTAGCGGGGGGGAGGGAGCTGTTTTTT.

The V and J genes are TRBV2 and TRBJ2-1, with 7 bases aligning to TRBD2. The CDR3 runs 16 residues. J gave up 2 bases and V 8 bases, and 12 bases lay outside the gene matches. Germline CDR1 SNHLY, CDR2 FYNNEI. CDR3 nucleotides: TGTGCCAGCGCTGTAGGCGGGGGACGCACCTACAATGAGCAGTTCTTC. Its translation: CASAVGGGRTYNEQFF. The variable domain in full, completed from reference TRBV2 and TRBJ2-1, reads EPEVTQTPSHQVTQMGQEVILRCVPISNHLYFYWYRQILGQKVEFLVSFYNNEISEKSEIFDDQFSVERPDGSNFTLKIRSTKLEDSAMYFCASAVGGGRTYNEQFFGPGTRLTVL.

In its sample, this clone was seen a few times. CDR3 region: CASSRRGGTSYNEQFF. For the CDR3, the DNA is TGCGCCAGCAGCCGGAGAGGGGGAACCTCCTACAATGAGCAGTTCTTC. The J gene is TRBJ2-1, the V gene TRBV5-1, with a weak D call TRBD1 (6 bases). Between the trimmed V and J ends, which lost 4 bases and 0 bases, there was a span of 14 bases. This CDR3 is 16 amino acids long. Looked up from germline, CDR1 is SGHRS and CDR2 is YFSETQ.

Written as DNA, the CDR3 is TGCAGTGCTAGTTTGGAGATAACTGAAGCTTTCTTT. This codes for CSASLEITEAFF. The chain links TRBV20-1 to TRBJ1-1; D is undetermined. Germline-derived CDR1 and CDR2 are DFQATT and SNEGSKA (reference sequence). Between the trimmed V and J ends, which lost 3 bases and 5 bases, there was a span of 10 bases. The CDR3 has 12 residues.

This clone was seen just once. The chain uses TRBV30 and TRBJ1-6, with a weak D call TRBD1 (5 bases). The CDR3 has 15 amino acids. Looked up from germline, CDR1 is GTSNPN and CDR2 is SVGIG (reference sequence). Trimming pared 3 bases from V and 7 bases from J, leaving 16 bases between. DNA of the CDR3: TGTGCCTGGAGGGGACTTGGGGGGTTCAATTCACCCCTCCACTTT. As protein: CAWRGLGGFNSPLHF.

This rearrangement joins TRBV27 to TRBJ1-5; 8 nucleotides agree with TRBD1. After removal of 8 bases from V and 1 base from J, the junction contained 7 bases not matched to a gene. The CDR3 runs to 15 residues. Germline-derived CDR1 and CDR2 are MNHEY and SMNVEV (reference sequence). The CDR3 DNA follows: TGTGCCAGCCGATTGACAGGGGCGAGCAATCAGCCCCAGCATTTT. Its protein product is CASRLTGASNQPQHF.

This sequence joins TRBV11-2 and TRBJ2-3, with 11 nucleotides matching TRBD2. This CDR3 has 15 residues. CDR1 is SGHAT, CDR2 FQNNGV, per germline. The V and J ends lost 1 base and 4 bases, in that order; junction bases with no gene match: 1. CDR3 residues: CASSLGSGGADTQYF. As DNA, the CDR3 is TGTGCCAGCAGCTTAGGTAGCGGGGGGGCAGATACGCAGTATTTT.

The rearrangement joins TRBV5-1 to TRBJ1-2; D might be TRBD1 (6 bases). The CDR3 runs to 14 residues. Per the germline V gene, CDR1 is SGHRS and CDR2 is YFSETQ. Trimming left V 4 bases short and J 5 bases short, with 15 bases between. DNA for the CDR3: TGCGCCAGCAGCCCGGACAGCTTAACTTATGGCTACACCTTC. Translation: CASSPDSLTYGYTF. Full variable domain (rest looked up from reference TRBV5-1 and TRBJ1-2): KAGVTQTPRYLIKTRGQQVTLSCSPISGHRSVSWYQQTPGQGLQFLFEYFSETQRNKGNFPGRFSGRQFSNSRSEMNVSTLELGDSALYLCASSPDSLTYGYTFGSGTRLTVV.

The CDR3 DNA reads as TGTGCCAGTATTTCCGGGACAGGGCGCTACGAGCAGTACTTC. The encoded protein is CASISGTGRYEQYF. The chain recombines TRBV6-5 with TRBJ2-7; 9 nucleotides match TRBD1. Germline CDR1 reads MNHEY; CDR2 reads SVGAGI. The CDR3 is 14 amino acids. The J segment lost 3 bases and the V segment lost 9 bases, leaving 9 bases of the junction unmatched.

This chain uses TRBV5-4 with TRBJ1-1; D is perhaps TRBD1 (6 bases). In germline, CDR1 is SGHNT, CDR2 YYREEE (reference sequence). This CDR3 has 15 residues. Between the trimmed V and J ends, which lost 4 bases and 2 bases, there was a span of 15 bases. This CDR3 reads CASSRQDRPNTEAFF. CDR3 coding DNA: TGTGCCAGCAGCCGACAGGATCGGCCTAACACTGAAGCTTTCTTT.

The V and J genes are TRBV30 and TRBJ1-2, with a possible D match to TRBD1 (6 bases). This CDR3 spans 14 amino acids. Germline lookup yields CDR1 GTSNPN and CDR2 SVGIG (reference sequence). V gave up 0 bases and J gave up 8 bases, with 16 bases separating them. CDR3 sequence: CAWSVSHYRDGYTF. CDR3 in DNA: TGTGCCTGGAGTGTCTCCCATTACAGGGACGGCTACACCTTC.

The J gene is TRBJ1-3, the V gene TRBV9, with D perhaps matching TRBD1 (5 bases). The CDR3 length is 14 residues. Germline lookup yields CDR1 SGDLS and CDR2 YYNGEE. Trimming stripped 4 bases from V and 8 bases from J, with 16 bases between. This CDR3 reads CASSQGAGIDTIYF. The CDR3 DNA reads as TGTGCCAGCAGCCAAGGGGCAGGTATTGACACCATATATTTT.

The rearrangement joins TRBV19 to TRBJ1-3; D is uncertain. Trimming removed 6 bases at V and 1 base at J, with 10 bases between. Germline CDR1 is LNHDA and CDR2 is SQIVND (reference sequence). The CDR3 is 14 amino acids. As DNA, the CDR3 is TGTGCCAGTAGAGTCCAGGCTTCTGGAAACACCATATATTTT. Translation gives CASRVQASGNTIYF.

This sequence joins TRBV27 and TRBJ1-2; TRBD1 is a possible D gene (5 bases). The germline V gene encodes CDR1 MNHEY and CDR2 SMNVEV (reference sequence). This CDR3 region has 14 residues. Trimming removed 6 bases at V and 8 bases at J, with 19 bases between. CDR3 in amino acids: CASRPSQGPWGYTF. CDR3 DNA: TGTGCCAGCAGACCCTCCCAGGGCCCTTGGGGCTACACCTTC.

The chain carries TRBV7-9 and TRBJ1-1; 7 positions agree with TRBD1. CDR1 and CDR2 from the germline V gene are SEHNR and FQNEAQ (reference sequence). The CDR3 sequence is 12 residues long. V shed 5 bases, J shed 11 bases, and the junction held 8 bases outside the gene matches. The CDR3 spells CASSPETGSAFF. The CDR3, as DNA: TGTGCCAGCAGCCCGGAGACAGGGTCGGCTTTCTTT.

The V and J genes are TRBV11-3 and TRBJ2-1; D possibly corresponds to TRBD2 (7 bases). Germline-derived CDR1 and CDR2 are SGHNT and YENEEA. The CDR3 covers 15 residues. Trimming removed 5 bases from V and 10 bases from J, with 21 bases in between. The CDR3 region is CASSPPGHRGGEQFF. DNA for the CDR3: TGTGCCAGCAGCCCACCGGGACACCGGGGAGGGGAGCAGTTCTTC.

The gene calls are TRBV7-2 and TRBJ2-2, with D perhaps matching TRBD1 (5 bases). Germline V gives CDR1 SGHTA, CDR2 FQGNSA. The CDR3 is made up of 15 amino acids. Trimming cost V 2 bases and J 5 bases, with 12 bases left between them. CDR3 sequence: CASSLMGQGTGELFF. Written as DNA, the CDR3 is TGTGCCAGCAGCTTAATGGGGCAGGGAACCGGGGAGCTGTTTTTT. The full variable domain, its missing parts supplied by reference TRBV7-2 and TRBJ2-2, is GAGVSQSPSNKVTEKGKDVELRCDPISGHTALYWYRQSLGQGLEFLIYFQGNSAPDKSGLPSDRFSAERTGGSVSTLTIQRTQQEDSAVYLCASSLMGQGTGELFFGEGSRLTVL.

The chain combines TRBV6-5 with TRBJ1-4; D call uncertain. Germline V gene sequence: CDR1 MNHEY, CDR2 SVGAGI. The CDR3 is 15 amino acids. V shed 6 bases and J shed 5 bases, with 16 bases lying between them. The CDR3 spells CASSRIGRGNEKLFF. For the CDR3, the DNA is TGTGCCAGCAGCCGAATAGGCCGGGGAAATGAAAAACTGTTTTTT.